This T cell receptor (beta chain) was captured in a study of siplizumab effects on memory and regulatory T cells. Whole-study findings and limits: In the presence of siplizumab, alloreactive sequences traceable to unstimulated CD4+ memory cells were significantly reduced. Naive T cells were seemingly more diverse than memory cells, and major contributions to the alloresponse seemed to be made by them. A minor fraction of alloreactive clones, and no more, mapped to unstimulated subsets. Controls had more than 25% Treg-derived mappable alloreactive CD4+ clones on average, versus roughly 70% with siplizumab.

As regards this clone: The target antigen is unknown.

Only in-frame clones appear in the TCRdb table, and some are missing; sequencing was by immunoSEQ multiplex PCR. This repertoire shows some 97,000 clones, more than 85% found once; its top ten account for over 0.12%. This CDR3 comprises 15 residues. The germline gives CDR1 SNHLY, CDR2 FYNNEI. The J segment lost 2 bases and the V segment lost 2 bases, leaving 4 bases of the junction unmatched. The sample was CD4+ T cells sorted from blood. The chain recombines TRBV2 with TRBJ2-5, with 8 bases lining up with TRBD2. The receptor was derived from a human donor in good health. CDR3 sequence reads: CASSERGGQQETQYF. The CDR3 DNA reads TGTGCCAGCAGTGAACGCGGGGGGCAACAAGAGACCCAGTACTTC.